The 25 T cell receptor beta chains listed next were all sequenced from one sample in a study of persistence of HIV-infected CD4 T cells. Anti-CD3/anti-CD28 beads served as a nonspecific positive control stimulus. CD4+ T cells upregulating both CD40 ligand and CD69 were sorted as responding cells. The libraries were made with immunoSEQ version 4 in survey mode. Produced via immunoSEQ multiplex PCR; TCRdb's table is partial and in-frame only. The sample has about 37,000 clones; 80% to 90% are singletons. These receptors are not linked to any known antigen. The material was CD4+ T cells sorted from PBMCs after roughly 18-hour stimulation, obtained from a patient who received antiretroviral therapy. These TCRs come from an adult man with HIV who was CMV-seropositive.

The rearrangement joins TRBV5-4 to TRBJ1-4; D is unclear. The CDR3 runs to 13 residues. Trimming removed 2 bases from V and 6 bases from J, with 8 bases in between. CDR1 is SGHNT, CDR2 YYREEE, per germline (reference sequence). The CDR3 DNA is TGTGCCAGCAGCTTCGCCATGGATGAAAAACTGTTTTTT. It specifies CASSFAMDEKLFF.

The chain links TRBV3-1 (or the pseudogene TRBV3-2) to TRBJ1-2, with a possible D match to TRBD1 (5 bases). Germline V lookup: CDR1 LGHDT, CDR2 YNNKEL (reference sequence). V lost 1 base to trimming and J lost 4 bases, with 16 bases between them. The CDR3 spans 16 residues. The CDR3 region has the DNA TGTGCCAGCAGCCAAGGAGGGGCAGCTGGGGGCTATGGCTACACCTTC. Translating it yields CASSQGGAAGGYGYTF.

In its sample, this clone was seen once. This rearrangement joins TRBV29-1 to TRBJ2-1; tentatively, D is TRBD2 (6 bases). The CDR3 is 13 amino acids. V was trimmed by 5 bases and J by 9 bases, leaving 17 bases between them. Germline CDR1 is SQVTM and CDR2 is ANQGSEA. The CDR3 reads CSVWGDASTEQFF. As DNA, the CDR3 is TGCAGCGTTTGGGGGGACGCCTCGACTGAGCAGTTCTTC.

Regarding this clone: One end of the junction fails to match germline, which may point to a read error. The J gene is TRBJ1-5, the V gene TRBV19; maybe TRBD1 (5 bases). This CDR3 has 12 amino acids. Per the germline V gene, CDR1 is LNHDA and CDR2 is SQIVND (reference sequence). The CDR3 spells CASSIRGAAFDF. The CDR3 DNA sequence: TGTGCCAGTAGTATCCGCGGGGCCGCTTTTGACTTT.

This chain uses TRBV6-6 with TRBJ1-4; D might be TRBD1 (6 bases). CDR1 is MNHNY, CDR2 SVGAGI, per germline (reference sequence). The CDR3 has 14 residues. The V end lost 5 bases, the J end lost 13 bases, and 20 bases lay between the germline ends. The chain's CDR3 is CASSPSGGERRLFF. CDR3 sequence (DNA): TGTGCCAGCAGTCCCTCGGGGGGCGAGAGGAGACTGTTTTTT.

The rearrangement uses TRBV10-2 and TRBJ1-5; 8 bases are shared with TRBD1. The J segment lost 2 bases and the V segment lost 7 bases, leaving 4 bases of the junction unmatched. This CDR3 has 14 amino acids. The germline V gene has CDR1 WSHSY and CDR2 SAAADI. CDR3 loop: CASTPTGGNQPQHF. The CDR3 bases are TGCGCCAGCACCCCGACAGGGGGCAATCAGCCCCAGCATTTT.

Only one count was recorded for this clone. CDR3 sequence reads: CASSLGVDTQYF. CDR3 DNA sequence: TGCGCCAGCAGCTTGGGCGTAGATACGCAGTATTTT. The chain links TRBV5-1 to TRBJ2-3; the D is unclear. V was pared by 0 bases and J by 5 bases, with 4 bases between. In germline, CDR1 is SGHRS, CDR2 YFSETQ. CDR3 size: 12 residues.

The J gene is TRBJ2-7, the V gene TRBV19; the D call may be TRBD1 or TRBD2 (5 bases each). Per the germline V gene, CDR1 is LNHDA and CDR2 is SQIVND (reference sequence). Trimming left V 5 bases short and J 2 bases short, with 13 bases between. The CDR3 loop spans 14 amino acids. As DNA, the CDR3 is TGTGCCAGTAGTCCCCGGGACCCCGCCTACGAGCAGTACTTC. Translating gives CASSPRDPAYEQYF. The entire variable domain, with the rest obtained from reference TRBV19 and TRBJ2-7, is as follows: DGGITQSPKYLFRKEGQNVTLSCEQNLNHDAMYWYRQDPGQGLRLIYYSQIVNDFQKGDIAEGYSVSREKKESFPLTVTSAQKNPTAFYLCASSPRDPAYEQYFGPGTRLTVT.

J is TRBJ1-2 and V is TRBV18, with D tentatively TRBD1 (5 bases). The CDR3 is 14 residues long. Germline V lookup: CDR1 KGHSH, CDR2 LQKENI. The V end was cut by 2 bases, the J end by 7 bases, with 14 bases between. CDR3 protein: CASSPSSLGVGYTF. The DNA of the CDR3 is TGTGCCAGCTCACCATCGAGTCTGGGGGTTGGCTACACCTTC. The full variable domain, rest sourced from reference TRBV18 and TRBJ1-2, is NAGVMQNPRHLVRRRGQEARLRCSPMKGHSHVYWYRQLPEEGLKFMVYLQKENIIDESGMPKERFSAEFPKEGPSILRIQQVVRGDSAAYFCASSPSSLGVGYTFGSGTRLTVV.

This clone was seen a few times. V usage is TRBV6-5 and J usage is TRBJ1-2; D gene ambiguous. The CDR3 is 14 residues long. With 0 bases removed from V and 2 bases from J, the gap between germline ends came to 7 bases. Germline V gene sequence: CDR1 MNHEY, CDR2 SVGAGI. The DNA for the CDR3 is TGTGCCAGCAGTTACTCGAGAACAAACTATGGCTACACCTTC. The encoded protein is CASSYSRTNYGYTF.

This clone was picked up one time. Here the CDR3 reads CASSRLRENNEQFF. The CDR3 coding sequence is TGTGCCAGCTCCCGACTGCGGGAGAACAATGAGCAGTTCTTC. The chain recombines TRBV18 with TRBJ2-1; TRBD2 agrees at 7 bases. In germline, CDR1 is KGHSH, CDR2 LQKENI. Unmatched junction bases numbered 7, after V lost 6 bases and J lost 5 bases. The CDR3 length is 14 residues.

Only a few counts were recorded for this clone. The gene calls are TRBV6-2 or TRBV6-3 and TRBJ1-5; D is uncertain. The CDR3 sequence is 12 residues long. Trimming removed 1 base from V and 7 bases from J, with 5 bases in between. CDR1 and CDR2 from the germline V gene are MNHEY and SVGEGT. The CDR3 sequence is CASSYFRQPQHF. In DNA, the CDR3 is TGTGCCAGCAGTTACTTTCGGCAGCCCCAGCATTTT.

The chain carries TRBV19 and TRBJ1-1; D is perhaps TRBD1 (5 bases). CDR3 length equals 12 residues. Germline CDR1 and CDR2: LNHDA and SQIVND (reference sequence). The V end was cut by 3 bases, the J end by 6 bases, with 8 bases between. The chain's CDR3 is CASSIGTAEAFF. The CDR3 nucleotides are TGTGCCAGTAGTATTGGGACGGCTGAAGCTTTCTTT.

The J gene is TRBJ1-3, the V gene TRBV18; the match to TRBD1 covers 7 bases. The germline CDR1 and CDR2 sequences are KGHSH and LQKENI. The CDR3 runs to 16 residues. V was pared by 6 bases and J by 2 bases, with 10 bases of the junction left unmatched. CDR3 sequence reads: CASSAGQSKTGNTIYF. The CDR3 region has the DNA TGTGCCAGCTCGGCGGGACAGAGCAAGACTGGAAACACCATATATTTT.

This clone was observed a handful of times. The chain couples TRBV11-1 to TRBJ1-4; D gene ambiguous. Trimming cost V 1 base and J 8 bases, with 14 bases left between them. Germline V gene sequence: CDR1 SGHAT, CDR2 FQDESV (reference sequence). This CDR3 is 15 amino acids long. CDR3 sequence: CASSLEGSPKEKLFF. Here the CDR3 DNA reads TGTGCCAGCAGCTTAGAAGGTTCCCCCAAGGAAAAACTGTTTTTT.

This clone was seen a handful of times. The genes are TRBV19 and TRBJ2-5, with TRBD2 matching 8 bases. The J segment lost 5 bases and the V segment lost 4 bases, leaving 0 bases of the junction unmatched. The CDR3 is 12 amino acids. CDR1 and CDR2 from the germline V gene are LNHDA and SQIVND (reference sequence). The CDR3, as DNA: TGTGCCAGTAGTACGGGAGGGGAGACCCAGTACTTC. Translated, it gives CASSTGGETQYF.

The chain carries TRBV30 and TRBJ1-5; 10 bases line up with TRBD1. The CDR3 extends over 15 amino acids. Unmatched junction bases numbered 5, after V lost 1 base and J lost 5 bases. CDR1 is GTSNPN, CDR2 SVGIG, per germline (reference sequence). CDR3 sequence (DNA): TGTGCCTGGAGTGACTTGGGACAGGGGTATCAGCCCCAGCATTTT. This encodes CAWSDLGQGYQPQHF.

J is TRBJ1-6 and V is TRBV27; TRBD1 might be the D (5 bases). The CDR3 loop spans 14 amino acids. Germline CDR1 and CDR2: MNHEY and SMNVEV (reference sequence). Trimming pared 6 bases from V and 7 bases from J, leaving 13 bases between. The CDR3 sequence: CASSYDSGNSPLHF. CDR3 sequence (DNA): TGTGCCAGCAGCTACGACAGTGGCAATTCACCCCTCCACTTT.

The chain has TRBV15 and TRBJ1-1; possible D gene TRBD1, 6 bases. Germline V gene data show CDR1 as LNHNV and CDR2 as YYDKDF (reference sequence). Trimming removed 1 base at V and 3 bases at J, with 15 bases between. The CDR3 is 16 amino acids. CDR3 sequence: CATSRGRRGRDTEAFF. The CDR3 DNA follows: TGTGCCACCAGCAGAGGCAGACGGGGGCGGGACACTGAAGCTTTCTTT.

This rearrangement joins TRBV11-2 to TRBJ2-1, with 12 bases lining up with TRBD2. The CDR3 is made up of 15 amino acids. With V trimmed by 5 bases and J by 6 bases, 5 bases remained unmatched. CDR1 SGHAT and CDR2 FQNNGV come from the germline V gene. CDR3 protein: CASSPGLAGLNEQFF. DNA for the CDR3: TGTGCCAGCAGCCCGGGACTAGCGGGCCTCAATGAGCAGTTCTTC.

This sequence joins TRBV9 and TRBJ2-3; D call uncertain. The ends were cut back, 0 bases at V and 6 bases at J, with 11 bases in the middle. The CDR3 runs 14 residues. Germline lookup yields CDR1 SGDLS and CDR2 YYNGEE. Here the CDR3 reads CASSVAVGLDTQYF. CDR3 DNA: TGTGCCAGCAGCGTAGCTGTGGGGTTGGATACGCAGTATTTT.

This chain links TRBV11-3 with TRBJ2-3; 10 nucleotides agree with TRBD1. CDR1 SGHNT and CDR2 YENEEA come from the germline V gene. V was pared by 5 bases and J by 4 bases, with 6 bases of the junction left unmatched. This CDR3 has 15 residues. DNA of the CDR3: TGTGCCAGCAGCACCCGGGACAGGGGACCAGATACGCAGTATTTT. This translates into CASSTRDRGPDTQYF.

V usage is TRBV2 and J usage is TRBJ1-5; no reliable D call. CDR1 is SNHLY, CDR2 FYNNEI, per germline. Trimming removed 4 bases from V and 0 bases from J, with 10 bases in between. This CDR3 spans 15 amino acids. CDR3 sequence (DNA): TGTGCCAGCAGTGTAGAACAGACTAGCAATCAGCCCCAGCATTTT. This codes for CASSVEQTSNQPQHF.

The rearrangement uses TRBV5-6 and TRBJ1-2; D remains unclear. The CDR3 is 16 amino acids. V lost 0 bases and J 0 bases, leaving 12 bases between the germline ends. Germline assignment: CDR1 SGHDT and CDR2 YYEEEE. CDR3: CASSLVGAGANYGYTF. The DNA for the CDR3 is TGTGCCAGCAGCTTGGTGGGCGCCGGAGCTAACTATGGCTACACCTTC.

The V call is TRBV5-4, the J call TRBJ2-7; D is tentatively TRBD1 or TRBD2 (6 bases each). Germline V CDR1 and CDR2: SGHNT, YYREEE (reference sequence). Trimming removed 2 bases at V and 4 bases at J, with 22 bases between. This CDR3 contains 17 residues. The CDR3 sequence is CASSFFLPGAKRYEQYF. In DNA form, the CDR3 reads TGTGCCAGCAGCTTTTTCCTCCCGGGGGCAAAAAGGTACGAGCAGTACTTC.